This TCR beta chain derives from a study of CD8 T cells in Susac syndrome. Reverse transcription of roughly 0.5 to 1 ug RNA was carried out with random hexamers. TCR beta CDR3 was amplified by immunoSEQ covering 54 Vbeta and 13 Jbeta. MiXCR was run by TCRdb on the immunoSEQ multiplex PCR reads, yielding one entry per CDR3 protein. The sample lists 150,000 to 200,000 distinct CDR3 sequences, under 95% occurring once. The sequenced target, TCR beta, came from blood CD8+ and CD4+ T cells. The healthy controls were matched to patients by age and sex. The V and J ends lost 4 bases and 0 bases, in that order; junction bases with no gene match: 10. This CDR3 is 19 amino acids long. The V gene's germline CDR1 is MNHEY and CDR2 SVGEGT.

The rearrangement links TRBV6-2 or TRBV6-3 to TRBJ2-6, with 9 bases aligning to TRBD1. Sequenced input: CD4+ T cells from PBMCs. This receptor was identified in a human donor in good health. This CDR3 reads CASSSLRDRASSGANVLTF. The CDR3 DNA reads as TGTGCCAGCAGTTCTTTGAGGGACAGGGCAAGCTCTGGGGCCAACGTCCTGACTTTC.